This TCR beta chain was obtained from a study of regulatory T cells in long-lasting Graves disease. Study conclusions and caveats: Clonotypes that were public and shared totalled 2,500 to 3,500 in persistent patients versus over 800 in new patients.

This clonotype has more than one count but fewer than ten. Its antigen is currently unknown. The J segment lost 6 bases and the V segment lost 2 bases, leaving 5 bases of the junction unmatched. The CDR3 sequence is 16 residues long. CDR1 and CDR2 (germline): SGHRS, YFSETQ. Time point defined: newly diagnosed GD, antithyroid drugs for less than 3 months. PBMC RNA was the source of the TCR library. The patients were enrolled through endocrinology in Xi'an, China. The authors drew approximately 9 milliliters of peripheral blood into EDTA tubes. Arm-PCR of CDR3 regions with iRepertoire HTBI primers generated TCR beta libraries. A single record per CDR3 protein comes from TCRdb applying MiXCR to the multiplex PCR reads. The data show hundreds of thousands of distinct CDR3 sequences, over 15% seen once. These data were likewise used in another study, on T cells in Graves' hyperthyroidism and ophthalmopathy.

The clonotype originates from a man aged 35 to 55 with Graves disease. The material was peripheral blood mononuclear cells (PBMCs), obtained at new diagnosis, from a patient treated with antithyroid drugs. The V gene is TRBV5-1, the J gene TRBJ2-2; 12 bases are a match to TRBD1. CDR3 loop: CASSLHGTGGPGELFF. The CDR3 region has the DNA TGCGCCAGCAGCTTACACGGGACAGGGGGCCCCGGGGAGCTGTTTTTT. Drawing the rest from reference TRBV5-1 and TRBJ2-2, the complete variable domain is KAGVTQTPRYLIKTRGQQVTLSCSPISGHRSVSWYQQTPGQGLQFLFEYFSETQRNKGNFPGRFSGRQFSNSRSEMNVSTLELGDSALYLCASSLHGTGGPGELFFGEGSRLTVL.